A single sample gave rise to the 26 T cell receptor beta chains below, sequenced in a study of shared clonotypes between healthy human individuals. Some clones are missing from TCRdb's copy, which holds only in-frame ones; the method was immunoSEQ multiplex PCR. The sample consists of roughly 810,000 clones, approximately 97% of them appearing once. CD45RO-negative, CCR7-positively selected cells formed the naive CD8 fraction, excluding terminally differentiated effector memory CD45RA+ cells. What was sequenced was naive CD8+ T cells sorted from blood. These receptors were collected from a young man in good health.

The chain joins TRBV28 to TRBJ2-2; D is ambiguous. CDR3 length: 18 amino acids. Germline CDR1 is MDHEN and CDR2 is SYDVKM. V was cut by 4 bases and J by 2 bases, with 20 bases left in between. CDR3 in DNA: TGTGCCAGCAGTTCCGACCTATCAAGGGCGCACAACACCGGGGAGCTGTTTTTT. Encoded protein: CASSSDLSRAHNTGELFF. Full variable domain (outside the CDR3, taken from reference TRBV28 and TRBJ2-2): DVKVTQSSRYLVKRTGEKVFLECVQDMDHENMFWYRQDPGLGLRLIYFSYDVKMKEKGDIPEGYSVSREKKERFSLILESASTNQTSMYLCASSSDLSRAHNTGELFFGEGSRLTVL.

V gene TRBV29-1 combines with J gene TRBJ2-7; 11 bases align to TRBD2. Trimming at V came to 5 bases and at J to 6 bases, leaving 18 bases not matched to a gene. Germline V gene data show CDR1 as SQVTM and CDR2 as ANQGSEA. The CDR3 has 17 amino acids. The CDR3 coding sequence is TGCAGCGTTCTAACCCCAAAGCGGACTAGCGGGTCTTTCGAGCAGTACTTC. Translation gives CSVLTPKRTSGSFEQYF.

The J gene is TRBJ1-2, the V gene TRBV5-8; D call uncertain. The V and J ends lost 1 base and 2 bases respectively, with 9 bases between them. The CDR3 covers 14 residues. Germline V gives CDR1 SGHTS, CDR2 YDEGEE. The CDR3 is CASSLFEQNYGYTF. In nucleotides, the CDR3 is TGTGCCAGCAGCTTGTTTGAACAGAACTATGGCTACACCTTC.

This chain's CDR3 is CASSPLAGVGYEQYF. CDR3 coding DNA: TGTGCCAGCAGCCCGTTGGCAGGGGTAGGATACGAGCAGTACTTC. The rearrangement uses TRBV5-6 and TRBJ2-7; possible D gene TRBD1, 6 bases. There are 15 residues in the CDR3. Germline CDR1 is SGHDT and CDR2 is YYEEEE. Trimming shortened V by 4 bases and J by 4 bases, and 18 bases separated the two germline ends.

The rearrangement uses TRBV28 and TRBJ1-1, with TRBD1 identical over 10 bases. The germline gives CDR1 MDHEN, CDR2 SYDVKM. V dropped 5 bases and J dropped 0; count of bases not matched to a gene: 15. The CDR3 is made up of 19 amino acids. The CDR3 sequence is CASSPDRGRIDLLNTEAFF. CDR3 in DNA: TGTGCCAGCAGTCCCGACAGGGGGCGGATTGATTTGTTGAACACTGAAGCTTTCTTT.

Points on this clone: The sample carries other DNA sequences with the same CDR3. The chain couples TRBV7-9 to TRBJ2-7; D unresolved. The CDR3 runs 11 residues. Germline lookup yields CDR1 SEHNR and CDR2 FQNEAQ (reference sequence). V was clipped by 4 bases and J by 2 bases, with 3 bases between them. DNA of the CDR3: TGTGCCAGCAGCTACACCTACGAGCAGTACTTC. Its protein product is CASSYTYEQYF. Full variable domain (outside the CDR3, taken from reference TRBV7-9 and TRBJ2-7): DTGVSQNPRHKITKRGQNVTFRCDPISEHNRLYWYRQTLGQGPEFLTYFQNEAQLEKSRLLSDRFSAERPKGSFSTLEIQRTEQGDSAMYLCASSYTYEQYFGPGTRLTVT.

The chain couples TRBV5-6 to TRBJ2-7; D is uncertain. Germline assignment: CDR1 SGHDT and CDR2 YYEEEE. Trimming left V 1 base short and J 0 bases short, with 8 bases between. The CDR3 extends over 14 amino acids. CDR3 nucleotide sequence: TGTGCCAGCAGCTTGTTCGTTAACTCCTACGAGCAGTACTTC. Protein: CASSLFVNSYEQYF. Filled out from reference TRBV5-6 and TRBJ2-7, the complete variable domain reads DAGVTQSPTHLIKTRGQQVTLRCSPKSGHDTVSWYQQALGQGPQFIFQYYEEEERQRGNFPDRFSGHQFPNYSSELNVNALLLGDSALYLCASSLFVNSYEQYFGPGTRLTVT.

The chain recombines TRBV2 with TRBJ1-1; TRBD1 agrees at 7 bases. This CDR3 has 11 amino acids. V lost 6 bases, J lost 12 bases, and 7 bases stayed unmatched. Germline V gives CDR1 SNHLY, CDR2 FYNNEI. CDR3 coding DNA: TGTGCCAGCAGCCCACAGGGGTCGACTTTCTTT. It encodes CASSPQGSTFF.

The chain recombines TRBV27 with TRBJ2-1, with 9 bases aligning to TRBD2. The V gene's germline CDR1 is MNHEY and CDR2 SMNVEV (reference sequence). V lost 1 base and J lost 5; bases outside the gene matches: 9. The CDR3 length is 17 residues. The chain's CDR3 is CASSLLVSSGVDNEQFF. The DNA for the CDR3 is TGTGCCAGCAGTTTATTGGTGTCTAGCGGGGTTGACAATGAGCAGTTCTTC.

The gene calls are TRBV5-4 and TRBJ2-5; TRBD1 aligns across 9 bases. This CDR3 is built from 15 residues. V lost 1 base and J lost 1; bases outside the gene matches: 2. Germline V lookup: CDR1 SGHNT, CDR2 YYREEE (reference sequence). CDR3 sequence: CASSLQDRGQETQYF. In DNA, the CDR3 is TGTGCCAGCAGCTTGCAGGACAGGGGCCAAGAGACCCAGTACTTC.

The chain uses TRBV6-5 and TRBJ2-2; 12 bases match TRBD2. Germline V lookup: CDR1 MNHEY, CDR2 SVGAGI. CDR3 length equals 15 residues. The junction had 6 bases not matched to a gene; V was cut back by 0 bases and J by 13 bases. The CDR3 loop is CASSYSRTSGTGLFF. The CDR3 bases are TGTGCCAGCAGTTACTCGAGGACTAGCGGGACCGGGCTGTTTTTT.

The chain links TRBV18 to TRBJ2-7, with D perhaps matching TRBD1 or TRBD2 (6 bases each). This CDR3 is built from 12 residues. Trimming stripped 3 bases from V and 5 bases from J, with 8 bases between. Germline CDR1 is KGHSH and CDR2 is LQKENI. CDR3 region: CASSPGGHEQYF. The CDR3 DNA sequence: TGTGCCAGCTCACCCGGGGGCCACGAGCAGTACTTC.

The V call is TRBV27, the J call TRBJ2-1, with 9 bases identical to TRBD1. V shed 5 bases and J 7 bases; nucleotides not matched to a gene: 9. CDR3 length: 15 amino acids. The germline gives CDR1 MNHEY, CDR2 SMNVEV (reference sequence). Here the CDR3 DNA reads TGTGCCAGCAGTCACCCGGGACAGGGCCTGAATGAGCAGTTCTTC. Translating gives CASSHPGQGLNEQFF.

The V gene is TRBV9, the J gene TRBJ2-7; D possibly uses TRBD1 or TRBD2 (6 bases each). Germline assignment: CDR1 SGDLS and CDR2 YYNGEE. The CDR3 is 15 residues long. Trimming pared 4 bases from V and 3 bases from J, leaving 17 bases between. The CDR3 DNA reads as TGTGCCAGCAGCCCGACAGGAGGGCCTCTCTACGAGCAGTACTTC. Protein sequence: CASSPTGGPLYEQYF.

CDR3 region: CASSLDGGSAEQFF. The DNA for the CDR3 is TGTGCCAGCAGCTTGGATGGGGGCTCGGCAGAGCAGTTCTTC. The genes are TRBV7-3 and TRBJ2-1; tentative D call: TRBD1 (6 bases). Germline V gene data show CDR1 as SGHTA and CDR2 as FQGTGA. The CDR3 sequence is 14 residues long. Trimming cost V 3 bases and J 10 bases, with 16 bases left between them.

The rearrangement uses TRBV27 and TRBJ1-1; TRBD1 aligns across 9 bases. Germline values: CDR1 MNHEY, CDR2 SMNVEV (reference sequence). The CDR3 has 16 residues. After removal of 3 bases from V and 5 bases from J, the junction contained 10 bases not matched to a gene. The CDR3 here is CASSFNNRGLGTEAFF. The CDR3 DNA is TGTGCCAGCAGTTTTAATAACAGGGGGCTGGGGACTGAAGCTTTCTTT.

The CDR3 nucleotides are TGCGCCAGCAGCCACTCAAGCTCCTACGAGCAGTACTTC. The encoded protein is CASSHSSSYEQYF. The chain has TRBV4-1 and TRBJ2-7, with no clear D. V was shortened by 3 bases and J by 0 bases, with 6 bases between the two germline ends. The CDR3 length is 13 residues. Germline V gene lookup returns CDR1 MGHRA and CDR2 YSYEKL.

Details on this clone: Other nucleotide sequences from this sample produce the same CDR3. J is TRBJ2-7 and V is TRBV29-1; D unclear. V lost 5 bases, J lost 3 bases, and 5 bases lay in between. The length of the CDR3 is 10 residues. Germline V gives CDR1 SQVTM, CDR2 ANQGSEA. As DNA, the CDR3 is TGCAGCGTTAGAGACTACGAGCAGTACTTC. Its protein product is CSVRDYEQYF.

CDR3 residues: CSVVGPSGNSTDTQYF. Here the CDR3 DNA reads TGCAGCGTTGTGGGTCCCAGCGGGAATAGCACAGATACGCAGTATTTT. The V and J genes are TRBV29-1 and TRBJ2-3, with TRBD2 matching over 7 bases. CDR3 length: 16 residues. The trim removed 4 bases at V and 0 bases at J, leaving 10 bases unmatched. CDR1 SQVTM and CDR2 ANQGSEA come from the germline V gene.

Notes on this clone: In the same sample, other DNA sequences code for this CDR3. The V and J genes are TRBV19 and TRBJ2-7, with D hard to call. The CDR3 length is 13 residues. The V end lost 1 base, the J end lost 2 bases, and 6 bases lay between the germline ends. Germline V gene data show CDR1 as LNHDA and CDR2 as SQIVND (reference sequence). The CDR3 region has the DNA TGTGCCAGTAGTATAGGAGAAGCCTACGAGCAGTACTTC. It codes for CASSIGEAYEQYF.

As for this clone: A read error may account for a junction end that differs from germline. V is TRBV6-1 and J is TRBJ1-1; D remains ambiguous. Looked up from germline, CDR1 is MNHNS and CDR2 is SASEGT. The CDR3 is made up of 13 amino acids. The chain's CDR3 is CASSEWVNSEAFF. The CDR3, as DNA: TGTGCCAGCAGTGAATGGGTGAACTCTGAAGCTTTCTTT.

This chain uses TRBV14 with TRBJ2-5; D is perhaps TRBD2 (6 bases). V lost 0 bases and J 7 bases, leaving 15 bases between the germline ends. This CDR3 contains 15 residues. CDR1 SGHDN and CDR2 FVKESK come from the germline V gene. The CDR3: CASSQDQGLLRTQYF. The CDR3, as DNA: TGTGCCAGCAGCCAAGATCAAGGACTATTACGGACCCAGTACTTC.

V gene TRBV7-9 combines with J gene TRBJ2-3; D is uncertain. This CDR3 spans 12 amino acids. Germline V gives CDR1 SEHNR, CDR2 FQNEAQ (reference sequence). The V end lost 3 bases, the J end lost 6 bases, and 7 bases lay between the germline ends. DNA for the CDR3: TGTGCCAGCAGCTTTAAATGGGATACGCAGTATTTT. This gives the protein CASSFKWDTQYF.

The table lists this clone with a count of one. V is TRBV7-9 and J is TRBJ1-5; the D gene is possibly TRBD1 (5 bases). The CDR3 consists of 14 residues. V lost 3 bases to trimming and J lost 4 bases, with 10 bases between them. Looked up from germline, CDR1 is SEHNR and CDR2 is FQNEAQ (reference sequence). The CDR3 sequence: CASSLAGKNQPQHF. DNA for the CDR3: TGTGCCAGCAGCTTGGCAGGGAAGAATCAGCCCCAGCATTTT.

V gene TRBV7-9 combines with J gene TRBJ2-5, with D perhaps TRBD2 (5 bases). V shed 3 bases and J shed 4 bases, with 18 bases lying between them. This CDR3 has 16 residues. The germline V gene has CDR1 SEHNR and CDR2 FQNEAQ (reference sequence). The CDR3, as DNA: TGTGCCAGCAGCTTGGGAGATGGGGTTGTGGGAGAGACCCAGTACTTC. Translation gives CASSLGDGVVGETQYF. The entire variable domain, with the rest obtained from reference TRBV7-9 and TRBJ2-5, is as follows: DTGVSQNPRHKITKRGQNVTFRCDPISEHNRLYWYRQTLGQGPEFLTYFQNEAQLEKSRLLSDRFSAERPKGSFSTLEIQRTEQGDSAMYLCASSLGDGVVGETQYFGPGTRLLVL.

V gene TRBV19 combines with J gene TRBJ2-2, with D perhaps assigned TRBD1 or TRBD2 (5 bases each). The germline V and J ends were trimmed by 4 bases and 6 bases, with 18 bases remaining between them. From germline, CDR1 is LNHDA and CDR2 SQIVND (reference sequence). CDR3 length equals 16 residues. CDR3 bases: TGTGCCAGTAGTACGGCCGGGACCTCCCCGGCCGGGGAGCTGTTTTTT. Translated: CASSTAGTSPAGELFF.